The 29 T cell receptor beta chains below come from one sample, sequenced in a study of beta chain features in type 1 diabetes. These receptors have no known antigen. Expressed TCRB transcripts got sequenced, as all isolated RNA was reverse transcribed. Using immunoSEQ multiplex PCR, the repertoire was profiled, and TCRdb retains in-frame clones only, with some absent. The sample records around 690,000 clones, over 10% being singletons. Overall study findings and caveats: All four CD4+ subsets from Type 1 diabetes patients carried moderately but significantly shorter TCRB CDR3s.

Sequencing was done on a sample of naive CD4+ T cells from blood. The receptors were sampled from a man in his thirties or forties with type 1 diabetes.

This clone was seen at least ten times. This specimen includes other DNA sequences encoding the same CDR3. The V gene is TRBV4-3, the J gene TRBJ1-4; 11 nucleotides agree with TRBD1. Germline V gene data show CDR1 as LGHNA and CDR2 as YSLEER. After removal of 3 bases from V and 8 bases from J, the junction contained 2 bases not matched to a gene. The CDR3 runs to 14 residues. In nucleotides, the CDR3 is TGCGCCAGCAGCCAGGGACAGGGGGAAGAAAAACTGTTTTTT. This codes for CASSQGQGEEKLFF.

The chain links TRBV5-4 to TRBJ2-5; 13 nucleotides agree with TRBD2. This CDR3 comprises 15 residues. The germline V gene has CDR1 SGHNT and CDR2 YYREEE (reference sequence). The V and J ends lost 1 base and 6 bases, in that order; junction bases with no gene match: 3. The CDR3 here is CASSLTSGGAKTQYF. The CDR3 DNA reads as TGTGCCAGCAGCTTGACTAGCGGGGGGGCGAAGACCCAGTACTTC.

This clone was recorded a few times. The rearrangement links TRBV4-3 to TRBJ2-7; 7 bases line up with TRBD1. There are 17 residues in the CDR3. V shed 1 base and J 2 bases; nucleotides not matched to a gene: 11. Per germline, CDR1 LGHNA and CDR2 YSLEER. The CDR3 DNA reads TGCGCCAGCAGCCAAGTGGCGACAGGGCAGATCCCCTACGAGCAGTACTTC. It encodes CASSQVATGQIPYEQYF.

The chain recombines TRBV19 with TRBJ1-5; D unresolved. The CDR3 covers 12 residues. With 7 bases removed from V and 3 bases from J, the gap between germline ends came to 7 bases. Germline CDR1 reads LNHDA; CDR2 reads SQIVND (reference sequence). CDR3 loop: CASNSNNQPQHF. The CDR3, as DNA: TGTGCCAGTAACAGTAACAATCAGCCCCAGCATTTT.

This clone has more than one count but fewer than ten. The chain employs TRBV6-1 and TRBJ2-5; the D gene is possibly TRBD2 (5 bases). The V end was cut by 7 bases, the J end by 3 bases, with 15 bases between. CDR1 is MNHNS and CDR2 is SASEGT in the germline V gene. The CDR3 covers 14 residues. The CDR3 sequence is CASIHRGREETQYF. DNA of the CDR3: TGTGCCAGCATCCACCGGGGAAGGGAAGAGACCCAGTACTTC.

This clone was counted a few times. V and J are TRBV19 and TRBJ2-5, with D perhaps assigned TRBD1 or TRBD2 (5 bases each). CDR1 and CDR2 (germline): LNHDA, SQIVND (reference sequence). V was trimmed by 6 bases and J by 4 bases, leaving 18 bases between them. This CDR3 comprises 15 residues. The CDR3 region has the DNA TGTGCCAGTAGAAAAACCGGGACCCTCTTAGAGACCCAGTACTTC. Translated: CASRKTGTLLETQYF.

Worth noting for this clone: The identical CDR3 is also encoded by other nucleotide sequences in the sample. The CDR3 spells CAWSVRSNQPQHF. The CDR3, as DNA: TGTGCCTGGAGTGTACGGTCCAATCAGCCCCAGCATTTT. This chain uses TRBV30 with TRBJ1-5, with no clear D. The germline gives CDR1 GTSNPN, CDR2 SVGIG (reference sequence). V lost 0 bases and J 3 bases, leaving 6 bases between the germline ends. The CDR3 totals 13 residues.

The rearrangement links TRBV5-1 to TRBJ2-5, with 8 bases that match TRBD2. The CDR3 has 17 amino acids. V dropped 4 bases and J dropped 4; count of bases not matched to a gene: 15. The germline V gene has CDR1 SGHRS and CDR2 YFSETQ. The CDR3 sequence is CASSLGLGEWMRETQYF. As DNA, the CDR3 is TGCGCCAGCAGCCTGGGACTAGGAGAGTGGATGCGAGAGACCCAGTACTTC.

The rearrangement links TRBV30 to TRBJ2-7, with D tentatively TRBD1 (5 bases). V lost 0 bases and J lost 8, with 8 bases in between. The germline V gene encodes CDR1 GTSNPN and CDR2 SVGIG (reference sequence). The CDR3 covers 11 residues. The CDR3 DNA follows: TGTGCCTGGAGTGTAGGGGTGAAGCAGTACTTC. Its translation: CAWSVGVKQYF.

This clone appeared a few times. The rearrangement links TRBV7-9 to TRBJ2-3, with 7 bases lining up with TRBD1. Germline V lookup: CDR1 SEHNR, CDR2 FQNEAQ (reference sequence). The V segment lost 6 bases and the J segment 2 bases; nucleotides outside the gene matches: 11. This CDR3 is built from 16 residues. The CDR3 coding sequence is TGTGCCAGCAGACCCCCACCCAGGGGGAACACAGATACGCAGTATTTT. It is translated as CASRPPPRGNTDTQYF.

This chain connects TRBV5-1 to TRBJ2-3; 15 bases agree with TRBD2. Germline trimming cut 4 bases from V and 4 bases from J; bases unmatched to any gene: 4. Germline assignment: CDR1 SGHRS and CDR2 YFSETQ. This CDR3 contains 16 residues. CDR3 loop: CASSLGLAGGADTQYF. The CDR3 DNA sequence: TGCGCCAGCAGCCTGGGACTAGCGGGGGGCGCAGATACGCAGTATTTT.

As for this clone: The same CDR3 arises from other DNA sequences in this sample as well. The CDR3: CASSLGGQETQYF. The DNA for the CDR3 is TGCGCCAGCAGCTTGGGTGGGCAAGAGACCCAGTACTTC. V gene TRBV5-1 combines with J gene TRBJ2-5, with D hard to call. This CDR3 has 13 amino acids. Between the trimmed V and J ends, which lost 0 bases and 2 bases, there was a span of 5 bases. CDR1 and CDR2 from the germline V gene are SGHRS and YFSETQ.

This clone was recorded a few times. The rearrangement uses TRBV25-1 and TRBJ1-5, with TRBD1 as a possible D gene (5 bases). V lost 1 base and J lost 7, with 14 bases in between. This CDR3 contains 15 residues. The V gene's germline CDR1 is MGHDK and CDR2 SYGVNS. The CDR3, as DNA: TGTGCCAGCAGTGAATTTGGGAGGGACGAGCAGCCCCAGCATTTT. The encoded protein is CASSEFGRDEQPQHF.

This clone was seen only a few times. The genes are TRBV7-3 and TRBJ2-1, with TRBD1 identical over 9 bases. The CDR3 contains 15 residues. Trimming at V came to 4 bases and at J to 4 bases, leaving 5 bases not matched to a gene. The V gene's germline CDR1 is SGHTA and CDR2 FQGTGA. The chain's CDR3 is CASSSDRGSYNEQFF. Here the CDR3 DNA reads TGTGCCAGCAGCTCTGACAGGGGGTCGTACAATGAGCAGTTCTTC.

This chain connects TRBV2 to TRBJ1-2, with D unclear. CDR3 length: 11 amino acids. Germline assignment: CDR1 SNHLY and CDR2 FYNNEI. V gave up 6 bases and J gave up 4 bases, with 6 bases separating them. The CDR3: CASSRTYGYTF. CDR3 coding DNA: TGTGCCAGCAGCAGGACCTATGGCTACACCTTC.

This clone was picked up a small number of times. The chain carries TRBV5-4 and TRBJ2-1; either TRBD1 or TRBD2 may fit D (5 bases each). The CDR3 is 14 amino acids. Germline V gene sequence: CDR1 SGHNT, CDR2 YYREEE (reference sequence). The germline V and J ends were trimmed by 7 bases and 3 bases, with 14 bases remaining between them. The CDR3 sequence: CASQEPGGYNEQFF. For the CDR3, the DNA is TGTGCCAGCCAAGAGCCTGGGGGCTACAATGAGCAGTTCTTC.

The chain uses TRBV9 and TRBJ2-3; D is perhaps TRBD2 (6 bases). From germline, CDR1 is SGDLS and CDR2 YYNGEE. The CDR3 is 16 amino acids. Between the trimmed V and J ends, which lost 0 bases and 2 bases, there was a span of 13 bases. CDR3 amino acids: CASSVAGGKDTDTQYF. In DNA, the CDR3 is TGTGCCAGCAGCGTAGCTGGGGGGAAAGACACAGATACGCAGTATTTT.

This clone has more than one count but fewer than ten. The rearrangement links TRBV9 to TRBJ2-7, with TRBD1 matching over 8 bases. V shed 3 bases and J 5 bases; nucleotides not matched to a gene: 1. The germline V gene encodes CDR1 SGDLS and CDR2 YYNGEE. This CDR3 spans 12 amino acids. CDR3 sequence reads: CASSGTGNEQYF. The CDR3 bases are TGTGCCAGCAGCGGGACAGGGAACGAGCAGTACTTC.

V usage is TRBV5-1 and J usage is TRBJ2-7; D is uncertain. CDR3 length: 16 residues. V gave up 2 bases and J gave up 4 bases, with 19 bases separating them. Germline V gives CDR1 SGHRS, CDR2 YFSETQ. CDR3 DNA: TGCGCCAGCAGCTTTGATAACGGGTCTCCGGGTTACGAGCAGTACTTC. It specifies CASSFDNGSPGYEQYF. Full variable domain (remainder filled in from reference TRBV5-1 and TRBJ2-7): KAGVTQTPRYLIKTRGQQVTLSCSPISGHRSVSWYQQTPGQGLQFLFEYFSETQRNKGNFPGRFSGRQFSNSRSEMNVSTLELGDSALYLCASSFDNGSPGYEQYFGPGTRLTVT.

In DNA form, the CDR3 reads TGTGCCAGCAGCTTAGAACAGGACACTGAAGCTTTCTTT. The encoded protein is CASSLEQDTEAFF. The chain combines TRBV11-3 with TRBJ1-1; D perhaps matches TRBD1 (5 bases). This CDR3 contains 13 residues. Deletions cut 0 bases from V and 3 bases from J, with 5 bases between. Germline V lookup: CDR1 SGHNT, CDR2 YENEEA.

In its sample, this clone was seen a few times. This sequence joins TRBV19 and TRBJ2-2; D call uncertain. V lost 7 bases, J lost 7 bases, and 7 bases lay in between. CDR1 is LNHDA and CDR2 is SQIVND in the germline V gene (reference sequence). The CDR3 totals 11 residues. The CDR3 loop reads CASTPFGELFF. CDR3 DNA: TGTGCCAGTACCCCATTCGGGGAGCTGTTTTTT.

This clone was picked up a small number of times. The V call is TRBV27, the J call TRBJ2-5; 7 bases are a match to TRBD2. In germline, CDR1 is MNHEY, CDR2 SMNVEV (reference sequence). CDR3 size: 13 residues. J gave up 5 bases and V 2 bases, and 2 bases lay outside the gene matches. This CDR3 is CASSLRGEETQYF. CDR3 nucleotides: TGTGCCAGCAGTTTACGGGGGGAGGAGACCCAGTACTTC.

The rearrangement joins TRBV19 to TRBJ2-5, with TRBD1 matching 7 bases. The germline CDR1 and CDR2 sequences are LNHDA and SQIVND (reference sequence). The CDR3 is made up of 15 amino acids. The V segment lost 4 bases and the J segment 4 bases; nucleotides outside the gene matches: 9. The DNA for the CDR3 is TGTGCCAGTAGTACTAAACAGGGGTTGGGAGAGACCCAGTACTTC. Amino acid sequence: CASSTKQGLGETQYF.

About this clone: Being one base from a much bigger clone, this may be a read error. In the same sample, other DNA sequences code for this CDR3. The chain combines TRBV7-9 with TRBJ2-7; D not certain. The V gene's germline CDR1 is SEHNR and CDR2 FQNEAQ (reference sequence). The V gene lost 3 bases and the J gene lost 2 bases, with 2 bases spanning the gap. The CDR3 runs to 11 residues. CDR3 sequence: CASSLTYEQYF. The CDR3 DNA reads TGTGCCAGCAGCTTGACCTACGAGCAGTACTTC.

This clone was counted between two and nine times. The chain recombines TRBV9 with TRBJ2-1; 10 positions agree with TRBD2. Germline V gives CDR1 SGDLS, CDR2 YYNGEE. The J segment lost 7 bases and the V segment lost 0 bases, leaving 4 bases of the junction unmatched. This CDR3 region has 15 residues. The CDR3, as DNA: TGTGCCAGCAGCGTAGCCCCAGCGGGGGGGAATGAGCAGTTCTTC. The encoded protein is CASSVAPAGGNEQFF.

The genes are TRBV7-8 and TRBJ1-5; unclear D gene. Deletions cut 2 bases from V and 5 bases from J, with 4 bases between. Germline V gene data show CDR1 as SGHVS and CDR2 as FQNEAQ. This CDR3 is 12 amino acids long. DNA of the CDR3: TGTGCCAGCAGCTTAAGGGATCAGCCCCAGCATTTT. It yields the protein CASSLRDQPQHF.

The V gene is TRBV19, the J gene TRBJ1-6; 8 nucleotides align to TRBD1. There are 15 residues in the CDR3. Germline CDR1 and CDR2: LNHDA and SQIVND (reference sequence). V lost 3 bases, J lost 10 bases, and 8 bases stayed unmatched. The CDR3 region has the DNA TGTGCCAGTAGTATGGCGCAGGGGGCACAATCACCCCTCCACTTT. It specifies CASSMAQGAQSPLHF.

V gene TRBV11-3 combines with J gene TRBJ1-1, with D uncertain. V was clipped by 4 bases and J by 1 base, with 7 bases between them. Germline V gene lookup returns CDR1 SGHNT and CDR2 YENEEA. The CDR3 has 13 amino acids. The CDR3 loop reads CASSSTPNTEAFF. Written as DNA, the CDR3 is TGTGCCAGCAGCTCTACCCCGAACACTGAAGCTTTCTTT. The whole variable domain, remainder taken from reference TRBV11-3 and TRBJ1-1, is EAGVVQSPRYKIIEKKQPVAFWCNPISGHNTLYWYLQNLGQGPELLIRYENEEAVDDSQLPKDRFSAERLKGVDSTLKIQPAELGDSAVYLCASSSTPNTEAFFGQGTRLTVV.

This clone was recorded a few times. The gene calls are TRBV11-2 and TRBJ2-5, with D maybe TRBD1 (6 bases). CDR3 length: 14 residues. Germline CDR1 reads SGHAT; CDR2 reads FQNNGV. Trimming took 5 bases from V and 4 from J, leaving 14 bases between them. DNA for the CDR3: TGTGCCAGCAGCGCCCTCAGGGGCCGAGAGACCCAGTACTTC. It yields the protein CASSALRGRETQYF.